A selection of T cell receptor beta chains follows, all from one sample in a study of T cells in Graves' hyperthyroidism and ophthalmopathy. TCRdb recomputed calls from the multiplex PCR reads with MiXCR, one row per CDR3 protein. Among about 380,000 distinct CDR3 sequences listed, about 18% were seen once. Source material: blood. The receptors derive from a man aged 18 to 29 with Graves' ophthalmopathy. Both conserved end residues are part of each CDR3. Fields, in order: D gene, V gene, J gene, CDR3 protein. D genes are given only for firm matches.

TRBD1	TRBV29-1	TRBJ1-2	CSVDRGQGDGYTF
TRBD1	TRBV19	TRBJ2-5	CASSRWTGVETQYF
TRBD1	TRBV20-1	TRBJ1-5	CSARGTRTGRNQPQHF
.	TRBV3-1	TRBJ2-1	CASSPGLAANNEQFF
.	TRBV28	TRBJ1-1	CASSYLTEAFF
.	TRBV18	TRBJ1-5	CASSLAATGAQPQHF
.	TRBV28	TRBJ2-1	CASIGGGSEQFF
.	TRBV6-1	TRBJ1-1	CASSPYGVGTEAFF
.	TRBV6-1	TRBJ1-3	CASSGPAGSLGNTIYF
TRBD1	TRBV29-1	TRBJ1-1	CSVIGGYVNTEAFF
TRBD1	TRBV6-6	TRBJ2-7	CASSYPRDRGPTFSYEQYF
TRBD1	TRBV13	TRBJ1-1	CASSLGGRQGKNTEAFF
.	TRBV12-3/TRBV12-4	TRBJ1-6	CASIALDKNSPLHF
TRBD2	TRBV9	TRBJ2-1	CASSGRTSGDHEQFF
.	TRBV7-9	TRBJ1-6	CASLTVYNSPLHF
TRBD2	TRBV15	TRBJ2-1	CATSNHLQGGDYNEQFF
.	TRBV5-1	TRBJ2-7	CASSQGTVLNEQYF
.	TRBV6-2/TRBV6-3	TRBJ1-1	CIRRPEAFF
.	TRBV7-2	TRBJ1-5	CASSLAFTDDGQPQHF
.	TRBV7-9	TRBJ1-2	CASNSQTTDGYTF
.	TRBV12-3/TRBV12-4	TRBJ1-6	CASTELNSYNSPLHF
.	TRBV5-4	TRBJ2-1	CASSLWGGADYNEQFF
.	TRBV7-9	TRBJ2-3	CASSLPLVRTTRTDTQYF
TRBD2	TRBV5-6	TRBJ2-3	CASSSPGGLAADTQYF
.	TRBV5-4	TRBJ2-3	CATSSQGSADTQYF
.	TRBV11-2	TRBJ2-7	CASSPTGTSYEQYF
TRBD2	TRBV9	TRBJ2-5	CASTQGGGNQETQYF
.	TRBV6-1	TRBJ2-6	CASSPRIGSGANVLTF
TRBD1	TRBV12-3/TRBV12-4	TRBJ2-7	CASSSRDREDSEQYF
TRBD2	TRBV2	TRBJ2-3	CASSRGGPTQYF
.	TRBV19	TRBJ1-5	CASSIAPSGAGDQPQHF
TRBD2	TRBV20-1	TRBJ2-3	CSLAGGFGFSTDTQYF
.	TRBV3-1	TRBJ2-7	CASSQTVLQSSYEQYF
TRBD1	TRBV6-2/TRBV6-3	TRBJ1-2	CASSRQGSGRSDYGYTF
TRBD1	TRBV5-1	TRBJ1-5	CASSLDAGGLPQHF
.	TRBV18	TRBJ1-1	CATVGGNRNTEAFF
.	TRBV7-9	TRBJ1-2	CASCPRQGIYGYTF
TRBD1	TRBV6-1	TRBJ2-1	CASRQGVYNEQFF
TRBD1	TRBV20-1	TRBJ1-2	CSARDRGSGYGYTF
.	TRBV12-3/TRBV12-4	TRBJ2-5	CASRPGAQETQYF
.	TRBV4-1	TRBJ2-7	CASSQEPGPSREQYF
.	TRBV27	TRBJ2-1	CASSPQGTVSRGEQFF
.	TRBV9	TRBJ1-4	CASSVDYGRGEKLFF
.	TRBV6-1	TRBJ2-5	CASAGTHGGETQYF
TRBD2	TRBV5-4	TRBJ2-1	CASSLLVSAGGPGEQFF
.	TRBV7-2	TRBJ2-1	CASSSNRVGEFF
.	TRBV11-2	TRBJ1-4	CASSFSGLRNEKLFF
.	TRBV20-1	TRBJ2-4	CSARAGPLAKNIQYF
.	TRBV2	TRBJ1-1	CASSLLGPEAFF
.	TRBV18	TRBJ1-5	CASSPIDGQPQHF
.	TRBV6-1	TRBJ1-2	CASSEVAADNYGYTF
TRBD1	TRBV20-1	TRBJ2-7	CSAPGTGHYEQYF
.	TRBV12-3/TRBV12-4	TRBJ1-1	CASSLGVGGEAFF